Following are 6 T cell receptor beta chains from one sample sequenced in a study of blood T cell repertoires in COVID-19. Profiled with immunoSEQ multiplex PCR; TCRdb holds only in-frame clones, not every one. Seen here are around 230,000 clones, 85% observed once, and the top ten hold about 5.1%. Sequencing input: peripheral blood. Source of these receptors: a man in his fifties with COVID-19, enrolled during active disease.

This chain uses TRBV29-1 with TRBJ1-5; D remains unclear. This CDR3 comprises 13 residues. Deletions cut 4 bases from V and 1 base from J, with 8 bases between. CDR1 is SQVTM and CDR2 is ANQGSEA in the germline V gene. The DNA for the CDR3 is TGCAGCGTTGCTTCGGAGAGCAATCAGCCCCAGCATTTT. Its protein product is CSVASESNQPQHF. Full variable domain (outside the CDR3, taken from reference TRBV29-1 and TRBJ1-5): SAVISQKPSRDICQRGTSLTIQCQVDSQVTMMFWYRQQPGQSLTLIATANQGSEATYESGFVIDKFPISRPNLTFSTLTVSNMSPEDSSIYLCSVASESNQPQHFGDGTRLSIL.

This sequence joins TRBV6-5 and TRBJ1-6; 9 bases align to TRBD1. This CDR3 has 15 residues. Germline CDR1 reads MNHEY; CDR2 reads SVGAGI. V shed 2 bases and J 7 bases; nucleotides not matched to a gene: 3. For the CDR3, the DNA is TGTGCCAGCAGTTACGCCGGGACAGGGAATTCACCCCTCCACTTT. Translating gives CASSYAGTGNSPLHF.

The chain joins TRBV7-3 to TRBJ1-1; 9 bases line up with TRBD1. The CDR3 has 17 amino acids. V lost 4 bases to trimming and J lost 5 bases; unmatched junction nucleotides: 14. Germline values: CDR1 SGHTA, CDR2 FQGTGA. The CDR3 DNA reads as TGTGCCAGCAGCTCCAGTCCCGGGACAGGGAAGGGAACTGAAGCTTTCTTT. Amino acids: CASSSSPGTGKGTEAFF.

The V and J genes are TRBV9 and TRBJ2-3, with a possible D match to TRBD2 (7 bases). CDR3 length equals 16 residues. CDR1 is SGDLS and CDR2 is YYNGEE in the germline V gene. Between the trimmed V and J ends, which lost 3 bases and 2 bases, there was a span of 16 bases. CDR3: CASSANGGGHTDTQYF. In nucleotides, the CDR3 is TGTGCCAGCAGCGCCAATGGGGGGGGCCACACAGATACGCAGTATTTT.

The gene calls are TRBV10-2 and TRBJ1-1; D not certain. Germline V gene lookup returns CDR1 WSHSY and CDR2 SAAADI. The V and J ends lost 6 bases and 1 base respectively, with 12 bases between them. This CDR3 has 14 amino acids. CDR3 DNA: TGCGCCAGCAGCCTTGTCCGAGGGAACACTGAAGCTTTCTTT. This gives the protein CASSLVRGNTEAFF.

This clone is a singleton in its sample. The CDR3 reads CASSLQGSGNTIYF. Written as DNA, the CDR3 is TGTGCCAGCAGCTTACAGGGCTCTGGAAACACCATATATTTT. V usage is TRBV7-9 and J usage is TRBJ1-3, with D perhaps matching TRBD1 (5 bases). V was pared by 2 bases and J by 0 bases, with 5 bases between. Per the germline V gene, CDR1 is SEHNR and CDR2 is FQNEAQ (reference sequence). The CDR3 has 14 residues. The variable domain in full, with the rest retrieved from reference TRBV7-9 and TRBJ1-3, is DTGVSQNPRHKITKRGQNVTFRCDPISEHNRLYWYRQTLGQGPEFLTYFQNEAQLEKSRLLSDRFSAERPKGSFSTLEIQRTEQGDSAMYLCASSLQGSGNTIYFGEGSWLTVV.